Described below is a single TCR beta chain sequence and its context. Its antigen is still unknown. This entry is derived from a study of OX40 agonist ivuxolimab in advanced cancers. TCRdb's table, derived via immunoSEQ multiplex PCR, lists solely in-frame clones and lacks some. Of 65,000 to 90,000 clones listed, more than 85% are singletons. Study conclusions and caveats: In CD8+ T cells, expanded clones were on average more numerous than in CD4+. At 0.1 to 3.0 mg/kg and by week 6, clonal expansion occurred in CD4+ and CD8+ blood T cells.

Autoimmune disease history or systemic immunosuppression disqualified patients. The CDR3 sequence is 15 residues long. Germline assignment: CDR1 MNHEY and CDR2 SVGAGI. V was pared by 8 bases and J by 0 bases, with 7 bases of the junction left unmatched. The sequence was obtained from an adult with an advanced solid tumor such as melanoma, head and neck, liver or kidney cancer. This material consisted of CD4+ or CD8+ T cells sorted from blood, taken in a trial of the OX40 agonist ivuxolimab. The chain has TRBV6-5 and TRBJ2-7; TRBD2 agrees at 10 bases. This chain's CDR3 is CASHTSGASSYEQYF. CDR3 DNA: TGTGCCAGCCACACTAGCGGGGCTAGCTCCTACGAGCAGTACTTC.